These T cell receptor beta chains were read from a single sample in a study of T-cell reconstitution after alpha-beta-depleted transplantation in children. A single record per CDR3 protein comes from TCRdb applying MiXCR to the PCR reads. This sample carries roughly 490,000 distinct CDR3 sequences, about an eighth of them seen once, and the ten largest clones take about 15%. This sample comprised PBMCs, mostly from graft donor cells, obtained 180 days after TCRalphabeta/CD19-depleted stem cell transplant. The receptors come from a female patient between 2 and 15 years old who had a stem cell transplant for aplastic anemia, so the T cells may come from the graft donor. The CDR3 runs from the conserved cysteine through the conserved F or W. D genes are given only for firm matches. The size entry is marked missing in some rows and otherwise reads once, few, many or a size class.

J,D,V,size,CDR3,DNA
TRBJ1-2,-,TRBV5-1,-,CASSKAGQRNYGYTF,TGCGCCAGCAGCAAAGCCGGACAGAGGAACTATGGCTACACCTTC
TRBJ2-3,-,TRBV27,-,CASSLRWGYTDTQYF,TGTGCCAGCAGTCTACGGTGGGGTTACACAGATACGCAGTATTTT
TRBJ1-6,TRBD1,TRBV9,few,CASSSRTGGNSPLHF,TGTGCCAGCAGCTCGCGGACAGGGGGAAATTCACCCCTCCACTTT
TRBJ1-5,-,TRBV4-3,-,CASSQEIVEGGSNQPQHF,TGCGCCAGCAGCCAAGAAATTGTGGAGGGTGGAAGCAATCAGCCCCAGCATTTT
TRBJ1-6,-,TRBV7-2,few,CASSSLIGDLHF,TGTGCCAGCAGCTCCCTTATCGGGGACCTCCACTTT
TRBJ1-1,-,TRBV28,many,CASTPVGANTEAFF,TGTGCCAGCACCCCAGTCGGGGCGAACACTGAAGCTTTCTTT
TRBJ1-6,TRBD1,TRBV6-5,-,CASSYTGGNSPLHF,TGTGCCAGCAGTTACACAGGGGGGAATTCACCCCTCCACTTT
TRBJ2-1,TRBD2,TRBV7-9,-,CASSRSLAGVSNEQFF,TGTGCCAGCAGCCGCTCATTAGCGGGGGTATCCAATGAGCAGTTCTTC
TRBJ2-7,-,TRBV11-2,few,CASSLEGSTTPSYEQYF,TGTGCCAGCAGCTTAGAAGGGAGTACGACACCGTCCTACGAGCAGTACTTC
TRBJ2-1,-,TRBV20-1,many,CSARDSNAHEQFF,TGCAGTGCTAGAGATTCCAACGCCCATGAGCAGTTCTTC
TRBJ1-6,-,TRBV4-1,-,CASSQEGGQLWSYNSPLHF,TGCGCCAGCAGCCAAGAAGGTGGACAGTTATGGTCCTATAATTCACCCCTCCACTTT
TRBJ2-7,TRBD2,TRBV2,few,CASSIAGRTYEQYF,TGTGCCAGCAGTATAGCGGGGCGAACCTACGAGCAGTACTTC
TRBJ2-1,TRBD2,TRBV4-3,few,CASSLLLGRGPVGIYNEQFF,TGCGCCAGCAGCCTACTACTCGGGAGGGGCCCGGTGGGGATATACAATGAGCAGTTCTTC
TRBJ1-1,-,TRBV29-1,-,CSVSLRGNTEAFF,TGCAGCGTTTCACTGCGAGGGAACACTGAAGCTTTCTTT
TRBJ2-6,-,TRBV20-1,-,CSAKSDSYSGANVLTF,TGCAGTGCTAAATCCGACAGCTACTCTGGGGCCAACGTCCTGACTTTC
TRBJ2-5,-,TRBV7-8,many,CASSPSKETQYF,TGTGCCAGCAGCCCTTCGAAAGAGACCCAGTACTTC
TRBJ1-2,-,TRBV12-3/TRBV12-4,few,CASSYLTGAAYYGYTF,TGTGCCAGCAGCTACCTTACCGGAGCAGCTTACTATGGCTACACCTTC
TRBJ1-6,-,TRBV5-6,few,CASSFIRRMNSPLHF,TGTGCCAGCAGCTTCATTCGGCGGATGAATTCACCCCTCCACTTT
TRBJ2-7,TRBD2,TRBV28,few,CASSPESGRWEQYF,TGTGCCAGCAGTCCCGAGAGCGGGAGGTGGGAGCAGTACTTC
TRBJ1-5,-,TRBV9,-,CASSVGGGLDGNQPQHF,TGTGCCAGCAGCGTAGGTGGGGGGCTAGACGGCAATCAGCCCCAGCATTTT
TRBJ2-7,TRBD2,TRBV30,many,CAWSVPSGSYEQYF,TGTGCCTGGAGTGTACCTAGCGGGAGCTACGAGCAGTACTTC
TRBJ2-3,TRBD2,TRBV20-1,few,CSAGTRGGLRDTQYF,TGCAGTGCTGGGACCCGGGGGGGTCTGAGGGATACGCAGTATTTT
TRBJ2-6,-,TRBV12-3/TRBV12-4,many,CASSSGAGANVLTF,TGTGCCAGCAGTTCAGGGGCTGGGGCCAACGTCCTGACTTTC
TRBJ2-2,TRBD1,TRBV6-1,many,CASSTGGFGELFF,TGTGCCAGCAGCACAGGGGGCTTCGGGGAGCTGTTTTTT
TRBJ2-5,-,TRBV14,-,CASSRLWEETQYF,TGTGCCAGCAGCCGACTTTGGGAGGAGACCCAGTACTTC
TRBJ2-2,-,TRBV2,-,CASSRLGRTGELFF,TGTGCCAGCAGTCGGTTAGGGAGGACCGGGGAGCTGTTTTTT
TRBJ1-3,-,TRBV29-1,-,CSVDRAVDGNTIYF,TGCAGCGTTGATAGGGCGGTCGACGGAAACACCATATATTTT
TRBJ2-7,-,TRBV6-1,-,CASRTVGRPLHEQYF,TGTGCCAGCAGGACTGTAGGCCGGCCTCTCCACGAGCAGTACTTC
TRBJ2-3,TRBD2,TRBV3-1,-,CASSQERGWADTQYF,TGTGCCAGCAGCCAGGAGCGGGGCTGGGCAGATACGCAGTATTTT